The 2 T cell receptor beta chains below were found in one sample sequenced in a study of cytomegalovirus exposure and HLA in healthy donors. The PCR made use of 60 Vbeta and 13 Jbeta primers. Clones were read by immunoSEQ multiplex PCR, and TCRdb kept only the in-frame ones, dropping some. The repertoire has 130,000 or so clones, around 77% of them found once; the top ten carry 5.3%. Sequenced material: PBMCs. The origin of the receptors is a man younger than 45 in good health and CMV-seronegative.

This clone was seen only once. This sequence joins TRBV6-6 and TRBJ2-7; no definite D call. CDR1 and CDR2 from the germline V gene are MNHNY and SVGAGI (reference sequence). The CDR3 sequence is 14 residues long. Deletions cut 7 bases from V and 1 base from J, with 14 bases between. The CDR3, as DNA: TGTGCCAGCACCGCGACCGACAAATCCTACGAGCAGTACTTC. It translates to CASTATDKSYEQYF.

The rearrangement uses TRBV18 and TRBJ2-5; 7 positions agree with TRBD1. This CDR3 contains 15 residues. With 2 bases clipped from V and 3 bases from J, the junction kept 6 bases outside the gene matches. Germline CDR1 and CDR2: KGHSH and LQKENI. The CDR3 DNA reads TGTGCCAGCTCACCAGGTGCAGGGGGAGAAGAGACCCAGTACTTC. It is translated as CASSPGAGGEETQYF.